This TCR beta chain came from a study of cytomegalovirus exposure and HLA in healthy donors. Assay: immunoSEQ multiplex PCR; the TCRdb copy retains only in-frame clones and omits some. The data show 150,000 to 200,000 clones, with about 82% seen just once and 2% to 2.5% held by the top ten. CDR3 length equals 15 residues. V was clipped by 5 bases and J by 4 bases, with 15 bases between them. CDR1 and CDR2 (germline): SGHAT, FQNNGV. The sequenced material came from PBMCs. The TCR was taken from a man younger than 45 in good health and CMV-seropositive. V is TRBV11-2 and J is TRBJ2-1; weak D call: TRBD1 (6 bases). The CDR3 nucleotides read TGTGCCAGCAGCCCAGGGACAACGGGTTACAATGAGCAGTTCTTC. This codes for CASSPGTTGYNEQFF.